These 17 T cell receptor beta chains came from one sample sequenced in a study of T cells in Graves' hyperthyroidism and ophthalmopathy. The TCR beta CDR3 regions underwent amplification using RNA transcripts as the source. The HTBI set primed first-round TCR CDR3 RT-PCR. MiXCR, applied by TCRdb to the multiplex PCR reads, yields one record per CDR3 protein. The sample holds 350,000 to 400,000 distinct CDR3 sequences, about a fifth seen once. The sample was blood. These TCRs come from a woman between 18 and 29 years old with Graves' hyperthyroidism.

This chain connects TRBV2 to TRBJ2-4; D unresolved. In germline, CDR1 is SNHLY, CDR2 FYNNEI. V shed 6 bases and J shed 0 bases, with 9 bases lying between them. This CDR3 is built from 14 residues. The CDR3 coding sequence is TGTGCCAGCAGGCCCGGTTTAGCCAAAAACATTCAGTACTTC. Residues: CASRPGLAKNIQYF.

This clonotype was recorded many times. The chain joins TRBV5-6 to TRBJ2-5; D is unresolved. Trimming removed 4 bases at V and 4 bases at J, with 20 bases between. The CDR3 covers 16 residues. From germline, CDR1 is SGHDT and CDR2 YYEEEE. The CDR3: CASSGVGLSTGETQYF. CDR3 coding DNA: TGTGCCAGCAGCGGGGTCGGCCTATCGACCGGAGAGACCCAGTACTTC.

In its sample, this clonotype was seen a few times. The chain employs TRBV30 and TRBJ2-2; D not certain. The CDR3 spans 15 residues. The germline CDR1 and CDR2 sequences are GTSNPN and SVGIG (reference sequence). The V end was cut by 0 bases, the J end by 4 bases, with 12 bases between. CDR3 sequence (DNA): TGTGCCTGGAGTGTAAAGGGTTCGGGCACCGGGGAGCTGTTTTTT. It yields the protein CAWSVKGSGTGELFF.

This clonotype was detected many times. The genes are TRBV15 and TRBJ1-5; perhaps TRBD1 as D (5 bases). The CDR3 length is 16 residues. V gave up 3 bases and J gave up 7 bases, with 19 bases separating them. The germline V gene has CDR1 LNHNV and CDR2 YYDKDF (reference sequence). The DNA of the CDR3 is TGTGCCACCAGCAGGGGAGGGACTCAGGGAGTACAGCCCCAGCATTTT. Translated, it gives CATSRGGTQGVQPQHF.

This clonotype was counted at least ten times. The J gene is TRBJ1-2, the V gene TRBV12-3 or TRBV12-4, with a tentative D call TRBD1 (5 bases). Trimming took off 5 bases at V and 6 bases at J, with 13 bases between the two ends. The CDR3 is 13 amino acids. CDR3 amino acids: CASSEQVRDGYTF. The CDR3 DNA follows: TGTGCCAGCAGTGAACAGGTTCGTGATGGCTACACCTTC.

This clonotype came up many times. This chain joins TRBV15 and TRBJ1-1, with D unclear. The CDR3 length is 12 residues. Germline values: CDR1 LNHNV, CDR2 YYDKDF (reference sequence). V was pared by 2 bases and J by 7 bases, with 8 bases between. CDR3 bases: TGTGCCACCAGCAGAAGTGAGAGTGAAGCTTTCTTT. It yields the protein CATSRSESEAFF.

This clonotype was seen many times. The J gene is TRBJ2-4, the V gene TRBV2; the D gene is possibly TRBD1 (7 bases). The CDR3 runs 14 residues. Germline V gene lookup returns CDR1 SNHLY and CDR2 FYNNEI. V lost 8 bases, J lost 4 bases, and 15 bases lay in between. CDR3 protein: CASGETGTKNIQYF. In DNA, the CDR3 is TGTGCCAGCGGAGAGACAGGGACTAAAAACATTCAGTACTTC.

This clonotype has just a few counts. This chain uses TRBV4-1 with TRBJ1-3; TRBD1 aligns across 7 bases. CDR1 MGHRA and CDR2 YSYEKL come from the germline V gene. There are 20 residues in the CDR3. V shed 2 bases and J 0 bases; nucleotides not matched to a gene: 16. CDR3 nucleotides: TGCGCCAGCAGCCAACGATTCCCGGGACAGAAGTACCACTCTGGAAACACCATATATTTT. Amino acid sequence: CASSQRFPGQKYHSGNTIYF.

This clonotype was seen a handful of times. The rearrangement links TRBV11-1 to TRBJ2-5; possibly TRBD1 or TRBD2 for D (6 bases each). The CDR3 consists of 15 residues. Germline values: CDR1 SGHAT, CDR2 FQDESV (reference sequence). Trimming took off 5 bases at V and 5 bases at J, with 18 bases between the two ends. CDR3 bases: TGTGCCAGCAGCCGGAGAGCCGGGGGCGCGGAGACCCAGTACTTC. Translation gives CASSRRAGGAETQYF.

In this sample, this clonotype turned up a few times. The V call is TRBV6-1, the J call TRBJ2-7; the D is unclear. Looked up from germline, CDR1 is MNHNS and CDR2 is SASEGT. V gave up 10 bases and J gave up 0 bases, with 13 bases separating them. The CDR3 length is 13 residues. CDR3 loop: CATEHDSSYEQYF. CDR3 coding DNA: TGTGCCACCGAGCATGATAGCTCCTACGAGCAGTACTTC.

Many counts were recorded for this clonotype. The V gene is TRBV2, the J gene TRBJ2-7; TRBD2 matches at 10 bases. The junction had 7 bases not matched to a gene; V was cut back by 6 bases and J by 5 bases. CDR1 SNHLY and CDR2 FYNNEI come from the germline V gene. The CDR3 is made up of 14 amino acids. The CDR3 is CASSAAGGHDEQYF. In DNA form, the CDR3 reads TGTGCCAGCAGCGCAGCGGGGGGGCACGACGAGCAGTACTTC.

The rearrangement uses TRBV7-2 and TRBJ1-1, with D possibly being TRBD1 (6 bases). CDR1 is SGHTA and CDR2 is FQGNSA in the germline V gene. The CDR3 is 18 amino acids. V was pared by 0 bases and J by 1 base, with 18 bases between. CDR3 in amino acids: CASSLAYSGATANTEAFF. Here the CDR3 DNA reads TGTGCCAGCAGCTTAGCGTACTCAGGGGCCACGGCGAACACTGAAGCTTTCTTT. Combining the CDR3 with reference TRBV7-2 and TRBJ1-1 gives the whole variable domain GAGVSQSPSNKVTEKGKDVELRCDPISGHTALYWYRQSLGQGLEFLIYFQGNSAPDKSGLPSDRFSAERTGGSVSTLTIQRTQQEDSAVYLCASSLAYSGATANTEAFFGQGTRLTVV.

This clonotype was seen repeatedly, ten times or more. The chain employs TRBV27 and TRBJ1-1; a possible D gene is TRBD1 (5 bases). Germline V CDR1 and CDR2: MNHEY, SMNVEV (reference sequence). The CDR3 totals 15 residues. V shed 8 bases and J shed 5 bases, with 21 bases lying between them. CDR3: CASHPGRRSGTEAFF. The CDR3 DNA reads as TGTGCCAGCCACCCGGGGCGGCGGTCAGGGACTGAAGCTTTCTTT.

The V call is TRBV9, the J call TRBJ2-1, with D unresolved. Germline CDR1 SGDLS, CDR2 YYNGEE. The germline V and J ends were trimmed by 0 bases and 2 bases, with 12 bases remaining between them. The CDR3 is 16 residues long. CDR3 DNA: TGTGCCAGCAGCGTAGGAGGCCAGCCCCCCTACAATGAGCAGTTCTTC. Its protein product is CASSVGGQPPYNEQFF. The full variable domain, in which reference TRBV9 and TRBJ2-1 provide the parts outside the CDR3, is DSGVTQTPKHLITATGQRVTLRCSPRSGDLSVYWYQQSLDQGLQFLIQYYNGEERAKGNILERFSAQQFPDLHSELNLSSLELGDSALYFCASSVGGQPPYNEQFFGPGTRLTVL.

At least ten counts were recorded for this clonotype. This chain joins TRBV2 and TRBJ2-7; unclear D gene. Trimming removed 5 bases at V and 3 bases at J, with 5 bases between. The CDR3 runs 11 residues. Germline lookup yields CDR1 SNHLY and CDR2 FYNNEI. DNA for the CDR3: TGTGCCAGCAGTAATGACTACGAGCAGTACTTC. Amino acids: CASSNDYEQYF.

Regarding this clonotype: Because it lacks the conserved phenylalanine or tryptophan at the end, this CDR3 is likely a read error. The rearrangement uses TRBV10-2 and TRBJ1-1; D not resolved. The CDR3 is made up of 13 amino acids. The germline V and J ends were trimmed by 6 bases and 0 bases, with 8 bases remaining between them. Germline CDR1 and CDR2: WSHSY and SAAADI. This chain's CDR3 is CASSPTVNTEAFL. In DNA, the CDR3 is TGCGCCAGCAGCCCTACAGTGAACACTGAAGCTTTCTTG.

This clonotype was seen at least ten times. The chain links TRBV7-6 to TRBJ1-1; D is possibly TRBD1 (6 bases). Trimming cost V 1 base and J 3 bases, with 9 bases left between them. This CDR3 is 14 amino acids long. In germline, CDR1 is SGHVS, CDR2 FNYEAQ. The CDR3 loop reads CASSLGGGDTEAFF. CDR3 sequence (DNA): TGTGCCAGCAGCTTAGGGGGGGGCGACACTGAAGCTTTCTTT.